Listed below are T cell receptor beta chains from one sample, sequenced in a study of cytomegalovirus exposure and HLA in healthy donors. Repertoires were generated with immunoSEQ multiplex PCR, while TCRdb's copy carries only in-frame clones and drops some. This table has approximately 170,000 clones, approximately 78% appearing once. What was sequenced was PBMCs. These receptors came from a male donor in good health and CMV-seronegative. Both conserved end residues are part of each CDR3. D genes are given only for firm matches. Clone size, where shown, is once, few, many, or a class for clones that have expanded.

TGCAGCGTTGAAGAAGGGACAGATTCCTACGAGCAGTACTTC,CSVEEGTDSYEQYF,.,TRBJ2-7,TRBD1,TRBV29-1
TGTGCCAGCAGTGTCTCAGGGGGCTGGGGTAATTCACCCCTCCACTTT,CASSVSGGWGNSPLHF,few,TRBJ1-6,TRBD1,TRBV27
TGCGCCAGCAGCTTAGGACAGGGGGCCCGCTACGAGCAGTACTTC,CASSLGQGARYEQYF,.,TRBJ2-7,TRBD1,TRBV5-1
TGTGCCAGCTCCCGGGACAGGGCGAACACCGGGGAGCTGTTTTTT,CASSRDRANTGELFF,.,TRBJ2-2,TRBD1,TRBV2
TGTGCCAGCAGTGAGGGCAGGGAGGAGGAAAAACTGTTTTTT,CASSEGREEEKLFF,.,TRBJ1-4,.,TRBV6-1
TGTGCCAGCACCTCGGACACGAGCTCCTACAATGAGCAGTTCTTC,CASTSDTSSYNEQFF,.,TRBJ2-1,.,TRBV2
TGTGCCAGCAGCCTTTCTGAGGGAAGATATAGCAATCAGCCCCAGCATTTT,CASSLSEGRYSNQPQHF,.,TRBJ1-5,.,TRBV11-3
TGTTCCAGCAGTACTAGCAGTGCGGGACTCTCCTACAATGAGCAGTTCTTC,CSSSTSSAGLSYNEQFF,.,TRBJ2-1,.,TRBV7-9
TGTGCCAGCAGCTTAGCACGAAGTGACCTCAGGGGCTACACCTTC,CASSLARSDLRGYTF,once,TRBJ1-2,.,TRBV7-2
TGTGCCAGCAGTGGAACAGTCTATGGCTACACCTTC,CASSGTVYGYTF,.,TRBJ1-2,.,TRBV2
TGTGCCAGCAGCACGACAGGGGGTGGCAATCAGCCCCAGCATTTT,CASSTTGGGNQPQHF,.,TRBJ1-5,TRBD1,TRBV7-2
TGTGCCAGCAGTGTTACGAGGGGGAATGAGCAGTTCTTC,CASSVTRGNEQFF,.,TRBJ2-1,.,TRBV6-4
TGTGCCAGCAGTTTGCGGGGACTAGCGGAAGAGACCCAGTACTTC,CASSLRGLAEETQYF,once,TRBJ2-5,TRBD2,TRBV28
TGCGCCAGCAGCTTGGACACCAACCTGGCCGAGCAGTACTTC,CASSLDTNLAEQYF,.,TRBJ2-7,.,TRBV5-1
TGTGCCAGCAGCCTGGGACAGGGTGGGTACAATGAGCAGTTCTTC,CASSLGQGGYNEQFF,.,TRBJ2-1,TRBD1,TRBV7-2
TGTGCCAGCAGAGTAGGACAGGGGTTCGCCCAGGGGCAGCCCCAGCATTTT,CASRVGQGFAQGQPQHF,.,TRBJ1-5,TRBD1,TRBV2
TGTGCCAGCACTCCGACCGGGACTAGCGTTCACGAGCAGTACTTC,CASTPTGTSVHEQYF,.,TRBJ2-7,TRBD2,TRBV27
TGTGCCAGCAGCCTTTACGGGCAGGGATACAATGAGCAGTTCTTC,CASSLYGQGYNEQFF,few,TRBJ2-1,.,TRBV4-2
TGTGCCAGCAGCTACGGACAGGGGGCTTCCTACGAGCAGTACTTC,CASSYGQGASYEQYF,.,TRBJ2-7,TRBD1,TRBV2
TGTGCCACCCCCAGGAAAGATACGCAGTATTTT,CATPRKDTQYF,.,TRBJ2-3,.,TRBV27
TGCGCCAGCAGCGCCCCTAGATACCCAGGGTTGAAGCACTATGGCTACACCTTC,CASSAPRYPGLKHYGYTF,.,TRBJ1-2,.,TRBV5-1
TGTGCCAGCAGCTTCGGAGAACGGCCGAACACTGAAGCTTTCTTT,CASSFGERPNTEAFF,.,TRBJ1-1,.,TRBV7-3
TGTGCCAGCAGCTTGGCCCGACAGGGGGACAATCAGCCCCAGCATTTT,CASSLARQGDNQPQHF,.,TRBJ1-5,TRBD1,TRBV5-8
TGTGCCAGCAGTTACGGGGGACTAGCGGGAGGTGAGACCCAGTACTTC,CASSYGGLAGGETQYF,.,TRBJ2-5,TRBD2,TRBV6-5
TGTGCCAGCCGGCTAGCGCCGGAGTACTACGAGCAGTACTTC,CASRLAPEYYEQYF,.,TRBJ2-7,.,TRBV19
TGTGCCAGCAGTCGGACAGGGGGCATTGAGACCCAGTACTTC,CASSRTGGIETQYF,.,TRBJ2-5,TRBD1,TRBV6-5
TGTGCCAGCAGCTTAGATACAGGGGGCCCCTACGAGCAGTACTTC,CASSLDTGGPYEQYF,.,TRBJ2-7,TRBD1,TRBV7-2
TGTGCCAGCAGTTTAACCGGACAGGGTCGGAGAGATACGCAGTATTTT,CASSLTGQGRRDTQYF,.,TRBJ2-3,TRBD1,TRBV27
TGTGCCTGGAGTGCCGGGACAGGGCGAGAAAAACTGTTTTTT,CAWSAGTGREKLFF,few,TRBJ1-4,TRBD1,TRBV30
TGTGCCAGCAGTGCAGGGGGCATTGGGGACTATGGCTACACCTTC,CASSAGGIGDYGYTF,.,TRBJ1-2,TRBD1,TRBV28
TGTGCCAGCAGTCGACTAGCGGGTAGGCCAGATACGCAGTATTTT,CASSRLAGRPDTQYF,.,TRBJ2-3,TRBD2,TRBV9
TGTGCCAGTAGCCCCCAGGGGGTCCTAGCGCCCCACTTC,CASSPQGVLAPHF,once,TRBJ2-5,.,TRBV19
TGCAGCGCTCGAACTTCGGGAGAGCCACGATCCTACAATGAGCAGTTCTTC,CSARTSGEPRSYNEQFF,.,TRBJ2-1,.,TRBV29-1
TGTGCCAGCAGCTTACAGGGGGCTCTGAGCGGGGAGCTGTTTTTT,CASSLQGALSGELFF,.,TRBJ2-2,TRBD1,TRBV7-2
TGTGCCAGTAGTTCTACCCGGGGGCGGGGGCAAGAGACCCAGTACTTC,CASSSTRGRGQETQYF,.,TRBJ2-5,.,TRBV19
TGTGCCAGCAGTCCTTACAGGGGGCAGACAGATACGCAGTATTTT,CASSPYRGQTDTQYF,.,TRBJ2-3,TRBD1,TRBV28
TGTGCCAGCAGCTTAGCAGTAGGCGCGGGATCTGGAAACACCATATATTTT,CASSLAVGAGSGNTIYF,.,TRBJ1-3,.,TRBV7-6
TGTGCCAGCAGCCCCTCTAGCGGGAGGACAGATACGCAGTATTTT,CASSPSSGRTDTQYF,.,TRBJ2-3,TRBD2,TRBV9
TGCGCCAGCAGCCTTTTACAGGGTATGAACACTGAAGCTTTCTTT,CASSLLQGMNTEAFF,few,TRBJ1-1,.,TRBV5-1
TGTGCCAGCAGTTACTCGTCAGGGGGCGCCTCCTACGAGCAGTACTTC,CASSYSSGGASYEQYF,.,TRBJ2-7,TRBD1,TRBV6-5
TGTGCCATCAGGTTCGGCCCCGAGACATCCCCCTACGAGCAGTACTTC,CAIRFGPETSPYEQYF,.,TRBJ2-7,.,TRBV10-3
TGTGCCAGCAGCGTAGCTGCTGGGGGGAACCAAGAGACCCAGTACTTC,CASSVAAGGNQETQYF,.,TRBJ2-5,.,TRBV9
TGTGCCAGTAGTGTGGGACAGGGGCAAGAGACCCAGTACTTC,CASSVGQGQETQYF,.,TRBJ2-5,TRBD1,TRBV19
TGTGCCAGCATGGGCCAGAACACCGGGGAGCTGTTTTTT,CASMGQNTGELFF,few,TRBJ2-2,.,TRBV6-1
TGTGCCAGCAGTGTGGACTCAGTCGGCACCATATATTTT,CASSVDSVGTIYF,.,TRBJ1-3,.,TRBV6-1
TGTGCCAGCAGTTTTCGGGGACAGAACACTGAAGCTTTCTTT,CASSFRGQNTEAFF,.,TRBJ1-1,.,TRBV28
TGCAGCGTTGAAGGGCAGGGATCGCGTTACGAGCAGTACTTC,CSVEGQGSRYEQYF,once,TRBJ2-7,.,TRBV29-1